The table lists the clone carrying this T cell receptor (beta chain) with a count of one. Its specificity is not known. This CDR3 region has 16 residues. Looked up from germline, CDR1 is MDHEN and CDR2 is SYDVKM. V lost 10 bases, J lost 0 bases, and 21 bases lay in between. The sample belongs to a study of T cell responses to AZD1222 COVID-19 vaccine. The study's findings and limits: Sampling captured repertoires only after the peak T cell response. Regions left unmutated in variants are reportedly the target of nearly half of spike-specific TCRs. The study found vaccine-associated CD4 TCRs spanning spike, dominant at 160-218 and 743-854. Donors in the cohort were predominantly white British and more often female, and clonal diversity was possibly underestimated.

Sequencing was performed with immunoSEQ multiplex PCR; in TCRdb, only in-frame clones are kept and a portion is missing. The sample records about 97,000 clones, about 87% being singletons. Sequencing was performed on peripheral blood, taken 28 days after the second AZD1222 dose. The genes are TRBV28 and TRBJ1-1; D perhaps matches TRBD1 (6 bases). The receptor was isolated from an adult who received the AZD1222 COVID-19 vaccine. The CDR3 DNA reads TGTGCCACCAAACGGAGGGGGGGGTCGGTGAACACTGAAGCTTTCTTT. Residues: CATKRRGGSVNTEAFF.